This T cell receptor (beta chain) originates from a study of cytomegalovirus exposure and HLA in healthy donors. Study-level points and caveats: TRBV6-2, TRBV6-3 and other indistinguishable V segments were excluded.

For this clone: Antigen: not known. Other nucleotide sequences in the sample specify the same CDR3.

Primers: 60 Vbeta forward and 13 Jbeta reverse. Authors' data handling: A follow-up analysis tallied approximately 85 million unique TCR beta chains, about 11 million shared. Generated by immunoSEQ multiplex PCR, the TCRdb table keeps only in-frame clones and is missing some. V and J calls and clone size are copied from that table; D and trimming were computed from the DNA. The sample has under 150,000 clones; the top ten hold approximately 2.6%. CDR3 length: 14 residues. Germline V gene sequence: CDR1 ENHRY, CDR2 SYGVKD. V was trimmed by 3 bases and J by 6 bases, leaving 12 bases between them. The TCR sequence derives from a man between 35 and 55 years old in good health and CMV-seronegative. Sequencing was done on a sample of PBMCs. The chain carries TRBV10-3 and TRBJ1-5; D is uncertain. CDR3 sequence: CAISDAGNGQPQHF. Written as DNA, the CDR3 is TGTGCCATCAGTGATGCAGGTAACGGTCAGCCCCAGCATTTT.